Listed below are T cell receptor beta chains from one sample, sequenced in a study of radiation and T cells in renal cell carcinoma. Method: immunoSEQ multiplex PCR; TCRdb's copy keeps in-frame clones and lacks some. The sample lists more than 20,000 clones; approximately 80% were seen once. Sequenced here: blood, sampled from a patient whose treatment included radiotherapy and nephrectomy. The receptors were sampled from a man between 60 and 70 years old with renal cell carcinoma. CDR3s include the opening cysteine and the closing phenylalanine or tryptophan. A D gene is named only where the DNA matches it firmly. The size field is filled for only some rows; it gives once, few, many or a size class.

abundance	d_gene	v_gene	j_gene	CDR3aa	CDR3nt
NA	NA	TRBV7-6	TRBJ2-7	CASSLPFPPYEQYF	TGTGCCAGCAGCTTACCATTCCCGCCGTACGAGCAGTACTTC
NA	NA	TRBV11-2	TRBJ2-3	CASSWTGVETDTQYF	TGTGCCAGCAGCTGGACGGGAGTAGAGACAGATACGCAGTATTTT
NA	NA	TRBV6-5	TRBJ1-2	CASSYPGSIRGYTF	TGTGCCAGCAGTTACCCAGGGTCTATCAGGGGCTACACCTTC
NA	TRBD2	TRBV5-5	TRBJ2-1	CASSLTSVSSYNEQFF	TGTGCCAGCAGCCTAACTAGCGTCAGCTCCTACAATGAGCAGTTCTTC
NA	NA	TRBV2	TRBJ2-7	CASRAAGPLHEQYF	TGTGCCTCCCGCGCGGCGGGGCCTCTGCACGAGCAGTACTTC
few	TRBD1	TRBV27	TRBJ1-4	CASSSGPLDRFGMATNEKLFF	TGTGCCAGCAGTTCTGGGCCCTTGGACAGGTTCGGGATGGCAACTAATGAAAAACTGTTTTTT
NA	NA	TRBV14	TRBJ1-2	CASSPNPGYGYTF	TGTGCCAGCAGCCCCAATCCAGGCTATGGCTACACCTTC
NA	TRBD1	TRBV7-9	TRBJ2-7	CASSPGTGRPYEQYF	TGTGCCAGCAGCCCGGGGACAGGACGACCTTACGAGCAGTACTTC
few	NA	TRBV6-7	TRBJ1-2	CASRPPNREGYGYTF	TGTGCCAGCAGGCCTCCGAACAGGGAGGGCTATGGCTACACCTTC
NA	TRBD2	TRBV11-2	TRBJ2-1	CASSFGLAGENVNEQFF	TGTGCCAGCAGCTTCGGGCTAGCGGGAGAAAACGTAAATGAGCAGTTCTTC
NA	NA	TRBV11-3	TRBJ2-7	CASSLGFGGPYEQYF	TGTGCCAGCAGCTTAGGGTTCGGGGGTCCCTACGAGCAGTACTTC
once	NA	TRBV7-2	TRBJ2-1	CASSLEDGSSYNEQFF	TGTGCCAGCAGCTTAGAGGATGGGAGCTCCTACAATGAGCAGTTCTTC
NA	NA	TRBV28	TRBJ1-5	CASSGGPGWDQPQHF	TGTGCCAGCAGTGGAGGGCCTGGATGGGACCAGCCCCAGCATTTT
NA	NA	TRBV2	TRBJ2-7	CASSEKSYEQYF	TGTGCCAGCAGTGAAAAGTCCTACGAGCAGTACTTC
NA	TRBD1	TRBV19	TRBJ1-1	CASSPIEGADTEAFF	TGTGCCAGTAGCCCTATTGAGGGGGCGGACACTGAAGCTTTCTTT
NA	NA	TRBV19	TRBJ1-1	CASSIEDTSNTEAFF	TGTGCCAGTAGTATAGAGGACACAAGCAACACTGAAGCTTTCTTT
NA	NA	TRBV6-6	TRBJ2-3	CASSPGGGTQYF	TGTGCCAGCAGTCCCGGTGGTGGTACGCAGTATTTT
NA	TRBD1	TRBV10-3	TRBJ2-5	CAISEAGTGEETQYF	TGTGCCATCAGTGAGGCCGGGACAGGGGAGGAGACCCAGTACTTC
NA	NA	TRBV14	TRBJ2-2	CASSQQRVTGELFF	TGTGCCAGCAGCCAACAGCGTGTCACCGGGGAGCTGTTTTTT
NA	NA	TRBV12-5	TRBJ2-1	CASGLPPGMGRHNEQFF	TGTGCTAGTGGTTTGCCGCCCGGGATGGGGCGACACAATGAGCAGTTCTTC
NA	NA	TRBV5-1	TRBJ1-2	CASSGITGSNGYTF	TGCGCCAGCAGCGGTATCACAGGGAGCAATGGCTACACCTTC
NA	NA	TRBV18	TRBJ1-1	CASSLIRDTNTEAFF	TGTGCCAGCTCACTCATCCGGGACACCAACACTGAAGCTTTCTTT
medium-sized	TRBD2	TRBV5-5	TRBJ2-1	CASSWGRDSQVAGEENEQFF	TGTGCCAGCAGCTGGGGGCGGGACAGCCAGGTAGCGGGAGAGGAAAATGAGCAGTTCTTC
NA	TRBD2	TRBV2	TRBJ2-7	CASRGLAASYEQYF	TGTGCCAGCAGAGGACTAGCGGCCTCCTACGAGCAGTACTTC
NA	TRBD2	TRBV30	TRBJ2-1	CALTKREGYNEQFF	TGTGCCTTAACGAAGCGGGAGGGATACAATGAGCAGTTCTTC
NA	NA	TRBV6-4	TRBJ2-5	CASSRAAQETQYF	TGTGCCAGCAGTAGGGCTGCGCAAGAGACCCAGTACTTC
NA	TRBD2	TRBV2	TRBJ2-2	CASRGLVETGELFF	TGTGCCAGCAGGGGACTAGTGGAAACCGGGGAGCTGTTTTTT
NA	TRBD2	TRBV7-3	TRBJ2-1	CASSLGASGYNEQFF	TGTGCCAGCAGCTTAGGGGCTAGCGGCTACAATGAGCAGTTCTTC
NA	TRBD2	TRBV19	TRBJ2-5	CASSIRGVQETQYF	TGTGCCAGTAGTATACGGGGGGTCCAAGAGACCCAGTACTTC
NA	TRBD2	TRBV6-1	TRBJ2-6	CASSGGLAAIAGANVLTF	TGTGCCAGCAGTGGAGGACTAGCGGCGATCGCTGGGGCCAACGTCCTGACTTTC
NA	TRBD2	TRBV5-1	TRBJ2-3	CASSSLTSGSTDTQYF	TGCGCCAGCAGCTCATTGACTAGCGGTAGCACAGATACGCAGTATTTT
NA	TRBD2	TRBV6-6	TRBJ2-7	CASSAIRTSGPGEQYF	TGTGCCAGCAGCGCAATTCGGACTAGCGGGCCGGGCGAGCAGTACTTC
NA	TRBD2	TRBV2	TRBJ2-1	CASSGSGSSYNEQFF	TGTGCCAGCAGTGGTAGCGGGAGTTCCTACAATGAGCAGTTCTTC
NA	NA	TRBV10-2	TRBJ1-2	CASQVYYGYTF	TGCGCCAGTCAAGTGTACTATGGCTACACCTTC
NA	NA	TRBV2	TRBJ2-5	CASELEHTPWETQYF	TGTGCCAGCGAATTGGAACATACCCCGTGGGAGACCCAGTACTTC
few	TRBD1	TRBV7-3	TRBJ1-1	CASSFQGGTTEAFF	TGTGCCAGCAGCTTCCAGGGGGGAACCACTGAAGCTTTCTTT
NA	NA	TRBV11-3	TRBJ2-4	CASSLDQGLQYF	TGTGCCAGCAGCTTAGATCAAGGACTTCAGTACTTC
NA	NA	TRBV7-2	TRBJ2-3	CASSLSHPGWNTQYF	TGTGCCAGCAGCTTATCCCACCCGGGGTGGAATACGCAGTATTTT
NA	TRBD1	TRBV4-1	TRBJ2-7	CASSQARQGYEQYF	TGCGCCAGCAGCCAGGCAAGACAGGGCTACGAGCAGTACTTC